A single sample is the source of the 9 T cell receptor beta chains below, sequenced in a study of blood T cell repertoires in COVID-19. Repertoires were generated with immunoSEQ multiplex PCR, while TCRdb's copy carries only in-frame clones and drops some. The sample has 200,000 to 300,000 clones, around nine tenths seen once. Sequenced input: peripheral blood. All receptors come from a man aged 40-49 years who had recovered from COVID-19.

The V call is TRBV4-2, the J call TRBJ2-3; 7 positions agree with TRBD1. The CDR3 covers 17 residues. CDR1 and CDR2 (germline): LGHNA, YNFKEQ. V dropped 4 bases and J dropped 4; count of bases not matched to a gene: 14. The CDR3 nucleotides read TGTGCCAGCAGCCGGAATGCCATCCTAGGGGGCGCAGATACGCAGTATTTT. Protein: CASSRNAILGGADTQYF.

The rearrangement links TRBV4-1 to TRBJ1-2, with 12 bases lining up with TRBD1. V was pared by 4 bases and J by 4 bases, with 7 bases of the junction left unmatched. Germline CDR1 reads MGHRA; CDR2 reads YSYEKL. The CDR3 is 16 amino acids. CDR3 in amino acids: CASSLSGTGGGYGYTF. Written as DNA, the CDR3 is TGCGCCAGCAGCCTCAGTGGGACAGGGGGCGGCTATGGCTACACCTTC.

The chain couples TRBV3-1 (or the pseudogene TRBV3-2) to TRBJ2-3; D is possibly TRBD1 (5 bases). V lost 2 bases and J lost 1, with 10 bases in between. The length of the CDR3 is 15 residues. Looked up from germline, CDR1 is LGHDT and CDR2 is YNNKEL (reference sequence). The chain's CDR3 is CASSQFIRGTDTQYF. The DNA of the CDR3 is TGTGCCAGCAGCCAATTCATCAGGGGCACAGATACGCAGTATTTT.

The chain recombines TRBV7-2 with TRBJ2-7; tentative D call: TRBD2 (5 bases). The V gene's germline CDR1 is SGHTA and CDR2 FQGNSA. There are 15 residues in the CDR3. V was trimmed by 5 bases and J by 7 bases, leaving 21 bases between them. The CDR3 region is CASSTYGSAFGEQYF. The CDR3 DNA follows: TGTGCCAGCAGCACCTACGGTAGCGCCTTTGGGGAGCAGTACTTC.

The V gene is TRBV3-1 (or the pseudogene TRBV3-2), the J gene TRBJ2-1; 9 bases fit TRBD1. CDR1 and CDR2 (germline): LGHDT, YNNKEL (reference sequence). The CDR3 covers 16 residues. V trimming: 3 bases; J trimming: 6 bases; junction bases outside the gene matches: 9. CDR3 bases: TGTGCCAGCAGCCAGATATCACAGGGGGCTCGCAATGAGCAGTTCTTC. This translates into CASSQISQGARNEQFF.

The chain recombines TRBV6-5 with TRBJ2-3; no clear D. The CDR3 runs 13 residues. V lost 2 bases and J 4 bases, leaving 7 bases between the germline ends. From germline, CDR1 is MNHEY and CDR2 SVGAGI. The CDR3 loop is CASSYESADTQYF. The CDR3 nucleotides read TGTGCCAGCAGTTACGAGTCGGCAGATACGCAGTATTTT.

This chain uses TRBV7-2 with TRBJ1-2, with TRBD1 identical over 11 bases. The junction had 6 bases not matched to a gene; V was cut back by 5 bases and J by 4 bases. Germline CDR1 SGHTA, CDR2 FQGNSA. The CDR3 consists of 15 residues. The CDR3 region is CASSPRTGGGYGYTF. CDR3 DNA: TGTGCCAGCAGCCCGCGGACAGGGGGCGGCTATGGCTACACCTTC.

This chain links TRBV15 with TRBJ1-3; D remains unclear. V lost 1 base to trimming and J lost 4 bases, with 11 bases between them. The germline V gene has CDR1 LNHNV and CDR2 YYDKDF (reference sequence). This CDR3 has 15 amino acids. The CDR3 DNA reads TGTGCCACCAGCAGAGGTCAGGAAGCCGGAAACACCATATATTTT. Protein product: CATSRGQEAGNTIYF.

V gene TRBV3-1 (or the pseudogene TRBV3-2) combines with J gene TRBJ1-5, with 11 bases aligning to TRBD1. Germline CDR1 LGHDT, CDR2 YNNKEL (reference sequence). Trimming cost V 3 bases and J 7 bases; bases outside gene matches: 5. The CDR3 runs 15 residues. The CDR3 region has the DNA TGTGCCAGCAGCCATGACGGACAGGGGGCCCAGCCCCAGCATTTT. Its translation is CASSHDGQGAQPQHF.